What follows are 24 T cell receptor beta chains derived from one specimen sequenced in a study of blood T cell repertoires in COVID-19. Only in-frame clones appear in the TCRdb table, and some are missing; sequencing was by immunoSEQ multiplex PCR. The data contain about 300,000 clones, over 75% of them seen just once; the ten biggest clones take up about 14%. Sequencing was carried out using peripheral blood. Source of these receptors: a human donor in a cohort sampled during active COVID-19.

In DNA form, the CDR3 reads TGTGCCAGCAGCTCATCCGAACGGACAGGAGCCTACGAGCAGTACTTC. Its translation: CASSSSERTGAYEQYF. V and J are TRBV9 and TRBJ2-7; 7 bases agree with TRBD1. The CDR3 runs to 16 residues. The V segment lost 4 bases and the J segment 2 bases; nucleotides outside the gene matches: 12. The germline V gene encodes CDR1 SGDLS and CDR2 YYNGEE. Using reference TRBV9 and TRBJ2-7 for the parts outside the CDR3, the full variable domain is DSGVTQTPKHLITATGQRVTLRCSPRSGDLSVYWYQQSLDQGLQFLIQYYNGEERAKGNILERFSAQQFPDLHSELNLSSLELGDSALYFCASSSSERTGAYEQYFGPGTRLTVT.

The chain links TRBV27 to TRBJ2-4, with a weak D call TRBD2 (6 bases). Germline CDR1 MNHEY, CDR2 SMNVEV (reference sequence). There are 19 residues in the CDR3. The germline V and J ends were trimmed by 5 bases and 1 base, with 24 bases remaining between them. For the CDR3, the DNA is TGTGCCAGCAGTCTTTCCACAGGTGGGGGGTTAATTGCCAAAAACATTCAGTACTTC. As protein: CASSLSTGGGLIAKNIQYF.

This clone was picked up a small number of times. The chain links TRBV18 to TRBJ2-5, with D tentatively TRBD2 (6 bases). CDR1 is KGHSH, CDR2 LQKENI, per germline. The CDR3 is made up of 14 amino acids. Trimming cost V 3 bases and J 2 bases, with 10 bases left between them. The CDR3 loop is CASSPIGRQETQYF. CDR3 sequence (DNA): TGTGCCAGCTCACCCATCGGGAGACAAGAGACCCAGTACTTC.

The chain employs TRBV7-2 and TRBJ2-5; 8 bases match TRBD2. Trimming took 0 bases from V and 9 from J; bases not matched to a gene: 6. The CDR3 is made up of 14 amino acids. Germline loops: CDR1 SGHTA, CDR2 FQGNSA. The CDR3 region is CASSLAATGGAQYF. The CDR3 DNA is TGTGCCAGCAGCTTAGCGGCTACGGGAGGGGCCCAGTACTTC.

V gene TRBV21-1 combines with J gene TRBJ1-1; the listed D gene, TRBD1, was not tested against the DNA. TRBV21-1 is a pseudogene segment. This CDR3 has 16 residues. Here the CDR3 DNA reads TGTGCCAGCAGCGGACAGCGGAGAGGCCTGAACACTGAAGCTTTCTTT. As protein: CASSGQRRGLNTEAFF.

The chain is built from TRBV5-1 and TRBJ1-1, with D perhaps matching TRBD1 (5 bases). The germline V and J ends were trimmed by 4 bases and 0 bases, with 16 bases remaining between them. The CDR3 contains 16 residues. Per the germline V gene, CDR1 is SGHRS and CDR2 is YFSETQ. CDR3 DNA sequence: TGCGCCAGCAGCCCCGGGGTCGGGGGTCTGAACACTGAAGCTTTCTTT. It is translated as CASSPGVGGLNTEAFF.

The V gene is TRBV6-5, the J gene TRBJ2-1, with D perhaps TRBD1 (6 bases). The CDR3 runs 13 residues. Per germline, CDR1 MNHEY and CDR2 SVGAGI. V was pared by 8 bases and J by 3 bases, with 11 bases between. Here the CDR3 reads CASGGGDYNEQFF. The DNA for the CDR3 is TGTGCCAGCGGGGGCGGAGACTACAATGAGCAGTTCTTC.

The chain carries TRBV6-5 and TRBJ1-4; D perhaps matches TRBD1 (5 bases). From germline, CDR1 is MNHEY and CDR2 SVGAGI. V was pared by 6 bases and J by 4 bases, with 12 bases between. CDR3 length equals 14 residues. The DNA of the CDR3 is TGTGCCAGCAGGCCGCAGGGCTTTAATGAAAAACTGTTTTTT. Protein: CASRPQGFNEKLFF.

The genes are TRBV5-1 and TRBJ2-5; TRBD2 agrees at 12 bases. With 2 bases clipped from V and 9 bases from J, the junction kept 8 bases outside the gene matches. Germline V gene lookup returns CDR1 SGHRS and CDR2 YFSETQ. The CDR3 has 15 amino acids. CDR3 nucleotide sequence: TGCGCCAGCAGCTTTTCCGGGACTAGCGGGCAGGCCCAGTACTTC. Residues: CASSFSGTSGQAQYF.

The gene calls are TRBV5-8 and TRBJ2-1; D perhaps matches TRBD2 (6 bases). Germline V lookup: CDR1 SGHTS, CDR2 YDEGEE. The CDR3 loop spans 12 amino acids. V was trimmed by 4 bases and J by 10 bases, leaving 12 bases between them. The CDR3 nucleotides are TGTGCCAGCAGCGTGACTAGGGGCGAGCAGTTCTTC. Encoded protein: CASSVTRGEQFF.

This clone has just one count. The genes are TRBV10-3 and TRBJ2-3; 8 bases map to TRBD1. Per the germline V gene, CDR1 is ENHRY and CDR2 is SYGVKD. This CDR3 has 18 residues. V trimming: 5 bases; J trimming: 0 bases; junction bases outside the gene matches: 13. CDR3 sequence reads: CAISQAPPGQVSTDTQYF. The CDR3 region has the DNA TGTGCCATCAGTCAAGCCCCCCCGGGACAGGTCAGCACAGATACGCAGTATTTT.

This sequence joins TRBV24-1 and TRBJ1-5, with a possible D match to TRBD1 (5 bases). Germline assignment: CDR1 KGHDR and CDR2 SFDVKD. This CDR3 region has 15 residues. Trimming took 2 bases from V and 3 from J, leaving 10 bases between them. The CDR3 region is CATSDSQGYNQPQHF. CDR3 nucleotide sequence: TGTGCCACCAGTGATTCTCAGGGATACAATCAGCCCCAGCATTTT.

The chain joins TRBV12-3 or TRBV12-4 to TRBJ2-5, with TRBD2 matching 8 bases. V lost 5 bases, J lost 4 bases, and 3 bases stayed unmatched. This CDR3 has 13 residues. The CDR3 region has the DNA TGTGCCAGCAGTCAAACTAGCGGAGAGACCCAGTACTTC. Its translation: CASSQTSGETQYF.

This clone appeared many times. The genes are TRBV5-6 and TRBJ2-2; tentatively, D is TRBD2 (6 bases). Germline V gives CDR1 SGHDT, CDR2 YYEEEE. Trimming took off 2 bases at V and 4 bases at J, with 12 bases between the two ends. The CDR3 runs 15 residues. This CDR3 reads CASSFFGSGTGELFF. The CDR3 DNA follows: TGTGCCAGCAGCTTTTTCGGGAGTGGCACCGGGGAGCTGTTTTTT.

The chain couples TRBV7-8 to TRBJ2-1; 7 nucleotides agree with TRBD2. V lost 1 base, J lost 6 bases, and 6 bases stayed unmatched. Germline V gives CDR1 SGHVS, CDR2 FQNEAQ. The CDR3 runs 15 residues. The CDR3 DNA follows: TGTGCCAGCAGCTTAGAAGGACTAGGGTCCAATGAGCAGTTCTTC. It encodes CASSLEGLGSNEQFF.

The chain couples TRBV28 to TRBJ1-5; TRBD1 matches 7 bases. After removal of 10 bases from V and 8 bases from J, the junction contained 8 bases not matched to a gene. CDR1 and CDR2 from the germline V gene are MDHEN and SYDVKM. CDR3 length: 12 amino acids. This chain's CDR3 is CATQTGAKPQHF. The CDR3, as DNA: TGTGCCACCCAAACAGGGGCCAAGCCCCAGCATTTT.

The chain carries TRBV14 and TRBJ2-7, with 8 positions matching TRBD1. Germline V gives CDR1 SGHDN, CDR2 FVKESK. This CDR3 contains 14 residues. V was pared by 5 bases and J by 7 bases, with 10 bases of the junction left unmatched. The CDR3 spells CASSEFGTGGEQYF. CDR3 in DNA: TGTGCCAGCAGCGAATTCGGGACAGGCGGGGAGCAGTACTTC.

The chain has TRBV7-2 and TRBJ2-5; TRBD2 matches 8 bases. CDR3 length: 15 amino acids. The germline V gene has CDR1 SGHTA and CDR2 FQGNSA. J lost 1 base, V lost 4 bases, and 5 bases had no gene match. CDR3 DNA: TGTGCCAGCAGCTCCGGACTAGCTTTCCAAGAGACCCAGTACTTC. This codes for CASSSGLAFQETQYF.

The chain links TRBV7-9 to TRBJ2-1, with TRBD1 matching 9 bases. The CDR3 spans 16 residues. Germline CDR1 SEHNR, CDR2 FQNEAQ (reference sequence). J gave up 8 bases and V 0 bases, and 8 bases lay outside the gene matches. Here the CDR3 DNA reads TGTGCCAGCAGCTTAGCCCCCGGGACAGGGAGGTATGAGCAGTTCTTC. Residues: CASSLAPGTGRYEQFF.

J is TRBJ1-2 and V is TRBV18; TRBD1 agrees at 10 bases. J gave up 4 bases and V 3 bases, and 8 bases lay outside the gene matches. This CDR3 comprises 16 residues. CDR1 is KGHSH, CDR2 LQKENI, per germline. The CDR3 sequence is CASSPGQGSPLYGYTF. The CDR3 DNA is TGTGCCAGCTCACCGGGACAGGGGTCCCCCCTCTATGGCTACACCTTC.

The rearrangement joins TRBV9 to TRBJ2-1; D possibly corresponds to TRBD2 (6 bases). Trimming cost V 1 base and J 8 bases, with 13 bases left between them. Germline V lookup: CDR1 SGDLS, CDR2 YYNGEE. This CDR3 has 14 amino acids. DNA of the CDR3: TGTGCCAGCAGCGTAAGTACTGCGGGGCATGAGCAGTTCTTC. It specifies CASSVSTAGHEQFF.

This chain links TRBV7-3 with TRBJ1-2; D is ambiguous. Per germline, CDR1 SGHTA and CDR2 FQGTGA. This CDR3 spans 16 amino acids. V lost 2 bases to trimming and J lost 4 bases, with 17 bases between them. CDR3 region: CASSLGGANFVYGYTF. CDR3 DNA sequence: TGTGCCAGCAGCTTAGGAGGTGCGAACTTCGTCTATGGCTACACCTTC.

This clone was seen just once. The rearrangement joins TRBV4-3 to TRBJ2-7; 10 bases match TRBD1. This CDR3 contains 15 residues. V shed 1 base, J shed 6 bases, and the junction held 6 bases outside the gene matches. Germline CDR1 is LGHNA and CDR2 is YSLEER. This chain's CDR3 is CASSQAWTGGSEQYF. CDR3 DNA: TGCGCCAGCAGCCAAGCGTGGACAGGGGGTTCCGAGCAGTACTTC.

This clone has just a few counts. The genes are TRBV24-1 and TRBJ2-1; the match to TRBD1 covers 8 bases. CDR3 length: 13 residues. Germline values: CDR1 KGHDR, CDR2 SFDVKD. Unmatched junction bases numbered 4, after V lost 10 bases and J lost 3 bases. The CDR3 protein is CATRDRYYNEQFF. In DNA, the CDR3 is TGTGCCACGCGGGACAGGTACTACAATGAGCAGTTCTTC.